This is a list of T cell receptor beta chains from one sample in a study of molecular identifiers for immune sequencing clone quantification. TCRdb re-derived calls from the PCR reads in MiXCR, one entry per CDR3 protein. This table has hundreds of thousands of distinct CDR3 sequences, about 20% appearing once. Specimen: naive CD8+ T cells from blood, with Jurkat cell RNA spiked in. Receptors originate from a human donor in good health. Some libraries in this study had Jurkat cell RNA spiked in. Each CDR3 is given with its conserved first and last residue. D genes are given only for firm matches. Some rows mark clone size as missing; the rest say once, few, many or name a class of expanded clone.

TRBJ2-3	TRBD2	TRBV14	many	18	CASSQDWGGVTNTDTQYF	TGTGCCAGCAGCCAAGATTGGGGGGGAGTGACTAACACAGATACGCAGTATTTT
TRBJ1-3	-	TRBV12-5	few	14	CASGLPVGEYTIYF	TGTGCTAGTGGTTTGCCTGTTGGGGAATACACCATATATTTT
TRBJ2-7	-	TRBV19	many	13	CASSGSDGYEQYF	TGTGCCAGTAGCGGATCGGACGGCTACGAGCAGTACTTC
TRBJ1-2	-	TRBV12-3/TRBV12-4	many	12	CASSSLNYGYTF	TGTGCCAGCAGTTCTCTTAACTATGGCTACACCTTC
TRBJ2-3	-	TRBV4-1	-	15	CASSPSRTGTDTQYF	TGCGCCAGCAGCCCCTCCCGGACAGGCACAGATACGCAGTATTTT
TRBJ2-7	TRBD2	TRBV24-1	many	13	CATSDFPSGKQYF	TGTGCCACCAGTGATTTTCCTAGCGGGAAGCAGTACTTC
TRBJ2-7	-	TRBV29-1	many	12	CSAESGTYEQYF	TGCAGCGCAGAAAGCGGAACCTACGAGCAGTACTTC
TRBJ2-5	TRBD1	TRBV6-5	many	14	CASSPRQGQETQYF	TGTGCCAGCAGCCCTAGACAGGGTCAAGAGACCCAGTACTTC
TRBJ1-1	-	TRBV19	-	17	CASSRPVVFSSNTEAFF	TGTGCCAGTAGTAGACCAGTAGTTTTCTCATCGAACACTGAAGCTTTCTTT
TRBJ1-2	-	TRBV6-5	many	16	CASSYWGGESAYGYTF	TGTGCCAGCAGTTACTGGGGGGGTGAGAGTGCCTATGGCTACACCTTC
TRBJ2-7	TRBD1	TRBV19	-	15	CASSIGGQGAYEQYF	TGTGCCAGTAGTATAGGAGGACAGGGGGCCTACGAGCAGTACTTC
TRBJ2-7	-	TRBV5-4	many	13	CASTEDGAYEQYF	TGTGCCAGCACCGAGGACGGAGCCTACGAGCAGTACTTC
TRBJ2-2	TRBD2	TRBV6-4	few	21	CASSPLAGTSGRARITGELFF	TGTGCCAGCAGTCCCCTAGCCGGGACTAGCGGGAGGGCCCGGATAACCGGGGAGCTGTTTTTT
TRBJ2-2	-	TRBV20-1	few	14	CSARDLSLPGELFF	TGCAGTGCTAGAGATCTTTCACTTCCCGGGGAGCTGTTTTTT
TRBJ2-7	TRBD2	TRBV12-3/TRBV12-4	many	14	CASSLSAGGVEQYF	TGTGCCAGCAGTTTATCAGCGGGAGGGGTAGAGCAGTACTTC
TRBJ2-7	-	TRBV4-1	-	15	CASSQDRTVSYEQYF	TGCGCCAGCAGCCAAGATAGGACGGTCTCCTACGAGCAGTACTTC
TRBJ1-1	-	TRBV30	many	13	CAWSVSDSTEAFF	TGTGCCTGGAGTGTATCTGACAGCACTGAAGCTTTCTTT
TRBJ2-4	TRBD1	TRBV7-9	many	15	CASSALDGQGRIQYF	TGTGCCAGCAGCGCACTTGATGGACAGGGCAGGATTCAGTACTTC
TRBJ1-2	TRBD1	TRBV7-9	-	16	CASSFLDREANYGYTF	TGTGCCAGCAGCTTCTTGGACAGGGAGGCTAACTATGGCTACACCTTC
TRBJ2-3	TRBD2	TRBV7-6	many	17	CASTLSPGLPITDTQYF	TGTGCCAGCACACTATCCCCGGGACTACCGATTACAGATACGCAGTATTTT
TRBJ2-5	-	TRBV30	many	13	CAWSVQGGETQYF	TGTGCCTGGAGTGTACAGGGTGGGGAGACCCAGTACTTC
TRBJ1-1	-	TRBV10-3	many	12	CATLGGSLEAFF	TGTGCCACCCTGGGGGGCAGTCTTGAAGCTTTCTTT
TRBJ2-5	-	TRBV12-3/TRBV12-4	-	15	CASSPGTPPTETQYF	TGTGCCAGCAGCCCCGGGACCCCACCAACGGAGACCCAGTACTTC
TRBJ1-4	-	TRBV6-6	many	17	CASSSRGIGPTNEKLFF	TGTGCCAGCAGTTCGAGGGGAATAGGCCCAACTAATGAAAAACTGTTTTTT
TRBJ2-6	-	TRBV6-1	few	17	CASSETLWLLGANVLTF	TGTGCCAGCAGTGAAACCTTGTGGCTGCTTGGGGCCAACGTCCTGACTTTC
TRBJ2-1	-	TRBV27	many	14	CASSLGPNRGEQFF	TGTGCCAGCAGTTTAGGTCCGAACCGGGGTGAGCAGTTCTTC
TRBJ2-3	-	TRBV9	many	12	CASSVITDTQYF	TGTGCCAGCAGCGTGATTACAGATACGCAGTATTTT
TRBJ2-3	-	TRBV20-1	many	14	CSAATGVSTDTQYF	TGCAGTGCTGCGACGGGAGTGAGCACAGATACGCAGTATTTT
TRBJ1-1	-	TRBV4-1	many	14	CASSQEAARTEAFF	TGCGCCAGCAGCCAAGAAGCGGCGCGTACTGAAGCTTTCTTT
TRBJ2-1	-	TRBV12-5	many	15	CASGVWRPTHNEQFF	TGTGCTAGTGGTGTCTGGAGACCTACGCACAATGAGCAGTTCTTC
TRBJ2-7	-	TRBV4-3	once	15	CASSQVEGGGYEQYF	TGCGCCAGCAGCCAAGTTGAGGGTGGAGGGTACGAGCAGTACTTC
TRBJ2-5	-	TRBV4-3	many	15	CASSQDLANQETQYF	TGCGCCAGCAGCCAAGATTTAGCAAACCAAGAGACCCAGTACTTC
TRBJ1-2	TRBD1	TRBV4-1	-	17	CASSQEEGALGNYGYTF	TGCGCCAGCAGCCAAGAAGAGGGGGCCCTAGGTAACTATGGCTACACCTTC
TRBJ2-1	-	TRBV19	-	14	CAGSQTMTGYEQFF	TGTGCCGGTAGTCAAACTATGACAGGCTATGAGCAGTTCTTC
TRBJ2-5	-	TRBV20-1	many	13	CSASSPNQETQYF	TGCAGTGCTAGTAGTCCGAACCAAGAGACCCAGTACTTC
TRBJ2-6	-	TRBV6-5	-	16	CASRNTGFSGANVLTF	TGTGCCAGCAGAAACACAGGGTTCTCTGGGGCCAACGTCCTGACTTTC
TRBJ2-7	TRBD2	TRBV7-8	few	14	CASSLWGLAGEQYF	TGTGCCAGCAGCCTGTGGGGACTAGCGGGCGAGCAGTACTTC
TRBJ2-7	-	TRBV27	few	14	CASSLSQGTYEQYF	TGTGCCAGCAGTTTATCTCAGGGTACCTACGAGCAGTACTTC
TRBJ2-7	TRBD2	TRBV20-1	-	17	CSARAGLAGVPFYEQYF	TGCAGTGCTAGAGCGGGACTAGCGGGAGTTCCCTTCTACGAGCAGTACTTC
TRBJ1-5	-	TRBV27	many	13	CASSGSNNQPQHF	TGTGCCAGCAGTGGCAGCAACAATCAGCCCCAGCATTTT
TRBJ1-3	-	TRBV19	-	11	CASPSVNTIYF	TGTGCCAGCCCCAGCGTGAACACCATATATTTT
TRBJ2-5	-	TRBV9	many	13	CASSVSVGETQYF	TGTGCCAGCAGCGTATCGGTCGGGGAGACCCAGTACTTC
TRBJ2-7	-	TRBV12-3/TRBV12-4	few	14	CASSWGADSYEQYF	TGTGCCAGCAGTTGGGGGGCTGACTCCTACGAGCAGTACTTC